Below are 30 T cell receptor beta chains sequenced from a single sample in a study of cytomegalovirus exposure and HLA in healthy donors. PCR primers comprised 60 Vbeta and 13 Jbeta primers. Sequencing was performed with immunoSEQ multiplex PCR; in TCRdb, only in-frame clones are kept and a portion is missing. The sample lists approximately 210,000 clones, 77% occurring once. Sequenced sample: PBMCs. These receptor sequences come from a woman aged 30 to 39 in good health and CMV-seropositive.

This clone appeared once. This chain uses TRBV18 with TRBJ1-5; D not certain. V lost 2 bases and J 2 bases, leaving 13 bases between the germline ends. CDR3 length equals 16 residues. Germline assignment: CDR1 KGHSH and CDR2 LQKENI. The CDR3 bases are TGTGCCAGCTCACCAACCCCAGTTGGTGGCAATCAGCCCCAGCATTTT. Translation gives CASSPTPVGGNQPQHF.

V usage is TRBV28 and J usage is TRBJ2-7; TRBD1 matches at 9 bases. V was pared by 2 bases and J by 0 bases, with 5 bases of the junction left unmatched. The CDR3 consists of 16 residues. The germline gives CDR1 MDHEN, CDR2 SYDVKM. CDR3 DNA sequence: TGTGCCAGCAGTTTAGCACTGGGACAGGGCTCCTACGAGCAGTACTTC. Translating it yields CASSLALGQGSYEQYF.

The V call is TRBV7-9, the J call TRBJ1-1; D is unclear. Germline CDR1 is SEHNR and CDR2 is FQNEAQ (reference sequence). The CDR3 contains 16 residues. Trimming cost V 4 bases and J 2 bases, with 17 bases left between them. CDR3 protein: CASSSRTSGRNTEAFF. CDR3 nucleotides: TGTGCCAGCAGCTCCCGGACTTCTGGTCGTAACACTGAAGCTTTCTTT.

This chain connects TRBV7-3 to TRBJ2-4; D perhaps matches TRBD2 (7 bases). The CDR3 has 16 residues. Germline V lookup: CDR1 SGHTA, CDR2 FQGTGA. Trimming removed 4 bases from V and 3 bases from J, with 16 bases in between. The CDR3 DNA is TGTGCCAGCAGCTCCTTGGGGGGGCATGGCAAAAACATTCAGTACTTC. Residues: CASSSLGGHGKNIQYF.

CDR3 loop: CASSSTGRGVEQFF. The DNA for the CDR3 is TGTGCCAGCAGCTCGACAGGACGGGGTGTAGAGCAGTTCTTC. V gene TRBV5-5 combines with J gene TRBJ2-1, with D possibly matching TRBD1 (6 bases). The germline V gene has CDR1 SGHKS and CDR2 YYEKEE (reference sequence). The CDR3 is 14 amino acids. The V end was cut by 3 bases, the J end by 10 bases, with 17 bases between.

To note about this clone: Other nucleotide sequences from this sample produce the same CDR3. J is TRBJ2-2 and V is TRBV9; D is perhaps TRBD2 (5 bases). Germline CDR1 reads SGDLS; CDR2 reads YYNGEE. The CDR3 covers 13 residues. Trimming left V 0 bases short and J 5 bases short, with 5 bases between. CDR3 protein: CASSVGGTGELFF. CDR3 bases: TGTGCCAGCAGCGTAGGAGGGACCGGGGAGCTGTTTTTT.

The V and J genes are TRBV5-4 and TRBJ1-3; D uncertain. V was trimmed by 0 bases and J by 0 bases, leaving 10 bases between them. CDR1 and CDR2 from the germline V gene are SGHNT and YYREEE (reference sequence). The CDR3 totals 16 residues. The CDR3 nucleotides are TGTGCCAGCAGCTTGGACAGCTCCTCCTCTGGAAACACCATATATTTT. Translating it yields CASSLDSSSSGNTIYF.

The CDR3 DNA reads TGCGCCAGCAGCGTTAATTTAGCCCAACCTGAGCAGTTCTTC. Encoded protein: CASSVNLAQPEQFF. The chain links TRBV5-1 to TRBJ2-1, with D hard to call. Germline-derived CDR1 and CDR2 are SGHRS and YFSETQ. The CDR3 loop spans 14 amino acids. V was pared by 4 bases and J by 9 bases, with 17 bases between.

This chain links TRBV18 with TRBJ2-5; perhaps TRBD2 as D (5 bases). The DNA end is more similar to TRBJ2-7, so the J call may be wrong. This CDR3 has 11 residues. Germline V CDR1 and CDR2: KGHSH, LQKENI. The CDR3 bases are TGTGCCAGCTCACCAGGGAGCGAGCAGTACTTC. Its protein is CASSPGSEQYF.

The chain recombines TRBV18 with TRBJ1-6; D is perhaps TRBD1 (6 bases). In germline, CDR1 is KGHSH, CDR2 LQKENI. Trimming took off 2 bases at V and 11 bases at J, with 13 bases between the two ends. The CDR3 has 14 amino acids. The CDR3 region is CASSPSGERAPLHF. For the CDR3, the DNA is TGTGCCAGCTCACCATCAGGGGAACGGGCACCCCTCCACTTT.

This chain links TRBV2 with TRBJ1-5, with D possibly being TRBD1 (6 bases). The CDR3 spans 14 residues. V lost 8 bases, J lost 0 bases, and 11 bases lay in between. Germline V gene sequence: CDR1 SNHLY, CDR2 FYNNEI. The CDR3 spells CASGRGYSNQPQHF. The CDR3, as DNA: TGTGCCAGCGGGAGGGGGTATAGCAATCAGCCCCAGCATTTT.

In regard to this clone: The junction departs from germline at one end; a sequencing error may be responsible. This chain joins TRBV19 and TRBJ1-2; D perhaps matches TRBD1 (5 bases). Germline-derived CDR1 and CDR2 are LNHDA and SQIVND (reference sequence). There are 14 residues in the CDR3. The CDR3 DNA follows: TGTGCCAGTTCCACGGGCAGGGTGAACTTTGGCTACACCTTC. Encoded protein: CASSTGRVNFGYTF.

This clone was detected only a few times. This chain uses TRBV11-2 with TRBJ2-3, with 13 bases lining up with TRBD2. Germline CDR1 and CDR2: SGHAT and FQNNGV. V dropped 0 bases and J dropped 1; count of bases not matched to a gene: 10. This CDR3 spans 20 amino acids. The CDR3 spells CASSLDLTSGGARGTDTQYF. The CDR3, as DNA: TGTGCCAGCAGCTTAGATCTAACTAGCGGGGGGGCGCGAGGCACAGATACGCAGTATTTT.

V is TRBV7-3 and J is TRBJ2-1; D possibly corresponds to TRBD1 (6 bases). The V end was cut by 2 bases, the J end by 5 bases, with 10 bases between. This CDR3 spans 14 amino acids. In germline, CDR1 is SGHTA, CDR2 FQGTGA. The CDR3 here is CASSLVGGHNEQFF. The CDR3 DNA sequence: TGTGCCAGCAGCTTAGTAGGGGGACACAATGAGCAGTTCTTC.

This clone occurred a few times. This chain uses TRBV19 with TRBJ1-4; D gene uncertain. V lost 7 bases and J 8 bases, leaving 14 bases between the germline ends. In germline, CDR1 is LNHDA, CDR2 SQIVND (reference sequence). The CDR3 length is 13 residues. The CDR3 DNA reads as TGTGCCAGTACAAACTCGCTCTCCGAAAAACTGTTTTTT. It codes for CASTNSLSEKLFF.

V usage is TRBV5-4 and J usage is TRBJ1-4; D possibly corresponds to TRBD1 (5 bases). The CDR3 has 14 amino acids. V was pared by 2 bases and J by 1 base, with 6 bases between. In germline, CDR1 is SGHNT, CDR2 YYREEE (reference sequence). The CDR3 bases are TGTGCCAGCAGCTTCGGGGGAACTAATGAAAAACTGTTTTTT. As protein: CASSFGGTNEKLFF.

The rearrangement links TRBV30 to TRBJ2-5, with 9 bases matching TRBD1. The germline gives CDR1 GTSNPN, CDR2 SVGIG (reference sequence). Losses at the gene ends were 2 bases for V and 5 bases for J; bases not matched to a gene: 9. There are 15 residues in the CDR3. The CDR3 protein is CAWSKRTGAWETQYF. In DNA, the CDR3 is TGTGCCTGGAGTAAAAGGACAGGGGCGTGGGAGACCCAGTACTTC. The variable domain in full, completed from reference TRBV30 and TRBJ2-5, reads SQTIHQWPATLVQPVGSPLSLECTVEGTSNPNLYWYRQAAGRGLQLLFYSVGIGQISSEVPQNLSASRPQDRQFILSSKKLLLSDSGFYLCAWSKRTGAWETQYFGPGTRLLVL.

The chain links TRBV30 to TRBJ2-3, with 7 bases identical to TRBD2. The germline gives CDR1 GTSNPN, CDR2 SVGIG (reference sequence). The ends lost 7 bases at V and 4 bases at J; junction bases unmatched: 11. The CDR3 has 14 amino acids. CDR3 nucleotide sequence: TGTGCCTCCGGACTAGATTTCGTTCCAGATACGCAGTATTTT. Amino acids: CASGLDFVPDTQYF.

CDR3: CASLKAAGLGSSYGYTF. Written as DNA, the CDR3 is TGTGCCAGTCTCAAGGCCGCGGGCTTGGGGAGTAGCTATGGCTACACCTTC. The chain recombines TRBV19 with TRBJ1-2; D is undetermined. From germline, CDR1 is LNHDA and CDR2 SQIVND (reference sequence). The CDR3 consists of 17 residues. Between the trimmed V and J ends, which lost 8 bases and 4 bases, there was a span of 26 bases.

The V call is TRBV18, the J call TRBJ2-1; 8 bases match TRBD2. Germline V gene data show CDR1 as KGHSH and CDR2 as LQKENI. The J segment lost 4 bases and the V segment lost 3 bases, leaving 5 bases of the junction unmatched. This CDR3 spans 15 amino acids. The CDR3 protein is CASSPLRGDYNEQFF. The DNA for the CDR3 is TGTGCCAGCTCACCCCTGCGGGGGGATTACAATGAGCAGTTCTTC.

A few counts support this clone. This rearrangement joins TRBV6-5 to TRBJ1-3, with no clear D. The CDR3 sequence is 15 residues long. Per the germline V gene, CDR1 is MNHEY and CDR2 is SVGAGI. V dropped 6 bases and J dropped 0 bases, with 12 bases sitting between them. The CDR3 here is CASRSLILSGNTIYF. DNA of the CDR3: TGTGCCAGCAGGTCGCTAATTCTCTCTGGAAACACCATATATTTT.

J is TRBJ2-7 and V is TRBV30; tentatively, D is TRBD2 (5 bases). Germline CDR1 reads GTSNPN; CDR2 reads SVGIG (reference sequence). CDR3 length: 16 amino acids. V was pared by 0 bases and J by 2 bases, with 17 bases between. The DNA of the CDR3 is TGTGCCTGGAGTGTAAAACGGGGAGTGCAAGCCTACGAGCAGTACTTC. Its protein product is CAWSVKRGVQAYEQYF.

This clone came up once. The V call is TRBV5-4, the J call TRBJ2-6; D is uncertain. Germline V CDR1 and CDR2: SGHNT, YYREEE (reference sequence). V was pared by 0 bases and J by 8 bases, with 9 bases between. CDR3 size: 14 residues. CDR3 sequence reads: CASSLAGSSNVLTF. CDR3 bases: TGTGCCAGCAGCTTGGCAGGATCCTCCAACGTCCTGACTTTC. Supplemented by reference TRBV5-4 and TRBJ2-6, the full variable domain reads ETGVTQSPTHLIKTRGQQVTLRCSSQSGHNTVSWYQQALGQGPQFIFQYYREEENGRGNFPPRFSGLQFPNYSSELNVNALELDDSALYLCASSLAGSSNVLTFGAGSRLTVL.

This rearrangement joins TRBV11-2 to TRBJ2-7; 8 bases fit TRBD1. There are 14 residues in the CDR3. Trimming took 6 bases from V and 2 from J; bases not matched to a gene: 6. Germline assignment: CDR1 SGHAT and CDR2 FQNNGV. This CDR3 is CASSYGQGTYEQYF. As DNA, the CDR3 is TGTGCCAGCAGTTACGGACAGGGAACCTACGAGCAGTACTTC.

V usage is TRBV7-6 and J usage is TRBJ1-5; weak D call: TRBD1 (5 bases). Germline loops: CDR1 SGHVS, CDR2 FNYEAQ. V was shortened by 5 bases and J by 7 bases, with 15 bases between the two germline ends. This CDR3 has 14 residues. The CDR3 region has the DNA TGTGCCAGCAGCCTGGGGGGGGTTGACCAGCCCCAGCATTTT. This codes for CASSLGGVDQPQHF.

The chain carries TRBV30 and TRBJ1-5; D gene uncertain. Germline V gene sequence: CDR1 GTSNPN, CDR2 SVGIG (reference sequence). Trimming cost V 5 bases and J 2 bases, with 10 bases left between them. This CDR3 is 13 amino acids long. CDR3 sequence (DNA): TGTGCCTGGGGATCCGGGGGCAATCAGCCCCAGCATTTT. It encodes CAWGSGGNQPQHF.

The V call is TRBV7-2, the J call TRBJ2-5, with 11 bases fitting TRBD2. The junction had 5 bases not matched to a gene; V was cut back by 3 bases and J by 5 bases. This CDR3 has 15 amino acids. Germline V lookup: CDR1 SGHTA, CDR2 FQGNSA. The CDR3 DNA is TGTGCCAGCAGCTTCGCTAGCGGGAGGCTGGAGACCCAGTACTTC. It codes for CASSFASGRLETQYF.

CDR3 loop: CASSTSTGLGNQPQHF. For the CDR3, the DNA is TGTGCCAGCAGCACCTCCACAGGGCTGGGCAATCAGCCCCAGCATTTT. V usage is TRBV2 and J usage is TRBJ1-5, with D tentatively TRBD1 (6 bases). Germline V gene sequence: CDR1 SNHLY, CDR2 FYNNEI. The germline V and J ends were trimmed by 6 bases and 2 bases, with 17 bases remaining between them. The CDR3 covers 16 residues.

This chain uses TRBV28 with TRBJ2-5, with D possibly TRBD2 on 5 matching bases. The CDR3 covers 15 residues. The ends were cut back, 3 bases at V and 1 base at J, with 12 bases in the middle. The V gene's germline CDR1 is MDHEN and CDR2 SYDVKM. CDR3 in amino acids: CASSLRSGLQETQYF. The CDR3 nucleotides are TGTGCCAGCAGTTTGAGGTCAGGACTCCAAGAGACCCAGTACTTC.

V and J are TRBV7-9 and TRBJ1-5; D remains unclear. The CDR3 loop spans 12 amino acids. Per germline, CDR1 SEHNR and CDR2 FQNEAQ (reference sequence). V lost 11 bases and J lost 7, with 15 bases in between. The CDR3 loop is CAAPLGAQPQHF. CDR3 DNA sequence: TGTGCCGCCCCTCTAGGCGCCCAGCCCCAGCATTTT.